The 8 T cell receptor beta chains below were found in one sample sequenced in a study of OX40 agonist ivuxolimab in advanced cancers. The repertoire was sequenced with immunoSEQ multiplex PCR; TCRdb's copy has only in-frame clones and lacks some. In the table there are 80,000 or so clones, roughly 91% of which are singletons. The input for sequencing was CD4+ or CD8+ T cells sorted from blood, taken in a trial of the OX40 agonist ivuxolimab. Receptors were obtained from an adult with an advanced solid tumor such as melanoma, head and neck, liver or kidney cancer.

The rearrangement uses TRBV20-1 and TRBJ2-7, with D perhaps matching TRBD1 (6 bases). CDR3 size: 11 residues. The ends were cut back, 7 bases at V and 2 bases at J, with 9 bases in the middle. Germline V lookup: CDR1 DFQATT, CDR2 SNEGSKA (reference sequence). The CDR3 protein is CSGTAAYEQYF. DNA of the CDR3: TGCAGTGGGACAGCCGCCTACGAGCAGTACTTC.

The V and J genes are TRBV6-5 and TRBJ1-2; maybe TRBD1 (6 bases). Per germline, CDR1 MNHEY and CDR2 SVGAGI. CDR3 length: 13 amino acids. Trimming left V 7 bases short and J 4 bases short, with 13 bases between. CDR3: CASTQGQLYGYTF. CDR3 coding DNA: TGTGCCAGCACCCAGGGACAACTCTATGGCTACACCTTC.

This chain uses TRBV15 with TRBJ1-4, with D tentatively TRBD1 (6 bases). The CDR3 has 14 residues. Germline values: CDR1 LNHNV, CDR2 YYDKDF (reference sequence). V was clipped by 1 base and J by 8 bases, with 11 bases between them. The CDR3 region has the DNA TGTGCCACCAGCAGAGGGGGGCGATTGGAAAAACTGTTTTTT. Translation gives CATSRGGRLEKLFF.

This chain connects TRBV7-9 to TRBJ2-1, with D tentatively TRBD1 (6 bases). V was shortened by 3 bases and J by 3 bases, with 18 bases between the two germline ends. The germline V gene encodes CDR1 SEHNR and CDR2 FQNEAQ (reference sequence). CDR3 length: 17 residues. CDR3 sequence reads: CASSFAPGTLVYNEQFF. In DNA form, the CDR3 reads TGTGCCAGCAGCTTTGCGCCCGGGACACTAGTCTACAATGAGCAGTTCTTC.

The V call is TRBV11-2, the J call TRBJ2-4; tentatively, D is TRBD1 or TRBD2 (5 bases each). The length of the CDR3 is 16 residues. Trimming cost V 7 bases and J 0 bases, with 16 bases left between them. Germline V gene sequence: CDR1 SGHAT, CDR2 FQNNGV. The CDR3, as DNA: TGTGCCAGCACCCAAGGGGACCAATTAGCCAAAAACATTCAGTACTTC. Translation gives CASTQGDQLAKNIQYF.

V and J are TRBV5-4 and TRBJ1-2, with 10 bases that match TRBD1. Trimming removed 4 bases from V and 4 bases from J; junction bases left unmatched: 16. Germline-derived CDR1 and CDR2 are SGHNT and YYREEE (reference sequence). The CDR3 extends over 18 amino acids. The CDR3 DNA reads TGTGCCAGCAGCCCAACTGGGGGACAGGGGATTGTTGGCTATGGCTACACCTTC. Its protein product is CASSPTGGQGIVGYGYTF.

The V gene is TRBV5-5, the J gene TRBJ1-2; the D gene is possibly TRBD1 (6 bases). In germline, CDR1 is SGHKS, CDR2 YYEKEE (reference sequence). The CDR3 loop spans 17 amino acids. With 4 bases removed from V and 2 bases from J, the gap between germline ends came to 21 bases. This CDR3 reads CASSTYVRDNYNYGYTF. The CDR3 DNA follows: TGTGCCAGCAGCACTTATGTCCGGGACAACTACAACTATGGCTACACCTTC. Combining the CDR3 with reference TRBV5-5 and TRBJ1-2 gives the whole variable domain DAGVTQSPTHLIKTRGQQVTLRCSPISGHKSVSWYQQVLGQGPQFIFQYYEKEERGRGNFPDRFSARQFPNYSSELNVNALLLGDSALYLCASSTYVRDNYNYGYTFGSGTRLTVV.

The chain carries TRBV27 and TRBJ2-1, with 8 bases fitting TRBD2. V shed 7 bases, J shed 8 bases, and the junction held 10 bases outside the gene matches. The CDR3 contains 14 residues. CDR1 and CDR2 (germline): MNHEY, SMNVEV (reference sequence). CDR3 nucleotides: TGTGCCAGCACACGGGGGCGGGGGGCGGATGAGCAGTTCTTC. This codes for CASTRGRGADEQFF.